This T cell receptor beta chain comes out of a study of blood T cell repertoires in COVID-19. At the level of the study: Acute and convalescent COVID-19 samples came from the United States, Italy and Spain. The cDNA or gDNA used as material had been derived from T cells, B-cell-depleted T cells, or PBMCs.

The CDR3 covers 16 residues. Germline CDR1 reads SEHNR; CDR2 reads FQNEAQ (reference sequence). V was trimmed by 6 bases and J by 2 bases, leaving 17 bases between them. Profiled with immunoSEQ multiplex PCR; TCRdb holds only in-frame clones, not every one. Of roughly 300,000 clones listed, roughly 87% were seen once; the top ten hold about 8.5%. The chain recombines TRBV7-9 with TRBJ1-3, with D maybe TRBD1 (6 bases). Sequencing input: peripheral blood. The TCR originated in a man younger than 30 with active or convalescent COVID-19. This CDR3 is CASSLGAQVAGNTIYF. For the CDR3, the DNA is TGTGCCAGCAGTTTGGGGGCGCAAGTCGCTGGAAACACCATATATTTT.